Shown below are 10 T cell receptor beta chains from a single sample sequenced in a study of T cell repertoires in cytomegalovirus infection. TCRdb re-called the reads through MiXCR, storing one row per CDR3 protein. The sample has approximately 990,000 distinct CDR3 sequences, roughly 30% seen once. No antigen has been identified for these receptors. Sample: cultured CD8+ T cells from PBMCs, taken from culture after CMV antigen stimulation. The receptor set was obtained from a human donor in good health (CMV status not recorded). Some clones in this sample may be carry-over from other donors' samples.

This clonotype was seen only a few times. The CDR3 loop reads CASSYSGIKAFF. The CDR3 coding sequence is TGTGCCAGCAGTTACTCTGGAATCAAAGCTTTCTTT. The chain joins TRBV6-5 to TRBJ1-1; no definite D call. This CDR3 region has 12 residues. Germline lookup yields CDR1 MNHEY and CDR2 SVGAGI. Trimming took off 0 bases at V and 9 bases at J, with 8 bases between the two ends.

This clonotype was detected many times. The chain employs TRBV5-6 and TRBJ2-7; perhaps TRBD2 as D (6 bases). Germline V gene lookup returns CDR1 SGHDT and CDR2 YYEEEE. V was shortened by 3 bases and J by 0 bases, with 10 bases between the two germline ends. CDR3 length equals 14 residues. The CDR3 sequence: CASSSGASSYEQYV. CDR3 sequence (DNA): TGTGCCAGCAGCTCGGGAGCCAGCTCCTACGAGCAGTACGTC.

The chain recombines TRBV7-3 with TRBJ2-1; the D gene could be TRBD1 or TRBD2 (7 bases each). CDR1 and CDR2 from the germline V gene are SGHTA and FQGTGA. The CDR3 totals 15 residues. Trimming stripped 5 bases from V and 4 bases from J, with 15 bases between. CDR3 DNA sequence: TGTGCCAGCAGCCCCCAGGGGGGGCCATACAATGAGCAGTTCTTC. Encoded protein: CASSPQGGPYNEQFF.

V usage is TRBV20-1 and J usage is TRBJ1-3; D gene ambiguous. CDR3 length: 14 amino acids. V was clipped by 1 base and J by 0 bases, with 7 bases between them. Per the germline V gene, CDR1 is DFQATT and CDR2 is SNEGSKA (reference sequence). The CDR3 loop reads CSARGGSSGNTIYF. As DNA, the CDR3 is TGCAGTGCTAGAGGCGGCAGCTCTGGAAACACCATATATTTT.

This clonotype was found a few times. This chain uses TRBV5-1 with TRBJ2-7; D may be TRBD2 (5 bases). The CDR3 has 14 amino acids. Germline V gene lookup returns CDR1 SGHRS and CDR2 YFSETQ. V was pared by 3 bases and J by 4 bases, with 14 bases between. The CDR3 DNA reads TGCGCCAGCAGCTCCCCAGACTACCTTTACGAGCAGTACTTC. It specifies CASSSPDYLYEQYF. Full variable domain (outside the CDR3, taken from reference TRBV5-1 and TRBJ2-7): KAGVTQTPRYLIKTRGQQVTLSCSPISGHRSVSWYQQTPGQGLQFLFEYFSETQRNKGNFPGRFSGRQFSNSRSEMNVSTLELGDSALYLCASSSPDYLYEQYFGPGTRLTVT.

A few counts support this clonotype. The chain carries TRBV27 and TRBJ1-5, with TRBD1 identical over 7 bases. The germline V gene has CDR1 MNHEY and CDR2 SMNVEV (reference sequence). The trim removed 6 bases at V and 7 bases at J, leaving 9 bases unmatched. The CDR3 is made up of 14 amino acids. The CDR3 protein is CASRNTGVRQPQHF. For the CDR3, the DNA is TGTGCCAGCAGAAATACAGGGGTTAGGCAGCCCCAGCATTTT.

This clonotype has a handful of counts. CDR3 nucleotides: TGTGCCAGCAGTGAATCTCCCGATCAGCCCCAGCATTTT. It yields the protein CASSESPDQPQHF. V gene TRBV6-1 combines with J gene TRBJ1-5; D not resolved. The CDR3 is 13 amino acids. Looked up from germline, CDR1 is MNHNS and CDR2 is SASEGT. V shed 2 bases and J shed 5 bases, with 7 bases lying between them.

In this sample, this clonotype turned up a few times. The chain is built from TRBV27 and TRBJ2-1; 8 bases align to TRBD1. This CDR3 region has 14 residues. V shed 4 bases and J 7 bases; nucleotides not matched to a gene: 6. From germline, CDR1 is MNHEY and CDR2 SMNVEV (reference sequence). CDR3 DNA: TGTGCCAGCAGTTGGACAGGGCCCGATAATGAGCAGTTCTTC. Amino acids: CASSWTGPDNEQFF.

Many counts were recorded for this clonotype. V gene TRBV7-6 combines with J gene TRBJ2-2; D is unresolved. The CDR3 covers 13 residues. Germline V gene data show CDR1 as SGHVS and CDR2 as FNYEAQ. Trimming removed 6 bases at V and 1 base at J, with 6 bases between. DNA of the CDR3: TGTGCCAGCAGGGGGTGGAACACCGGGGAGCTGTTTTTT. Its translation: CASRGWNTGELFF. The full variable domain, completed using reference TRBV7-6 and TRBJ2-2, is GAGVSQSPRYKVTKRGQDVALRCDPISGHVSLYWYRQALGQGPEFLTYFNYEAQQDKSGLPNDRFSAERPEGSISTLTIQRTEQRDSAMYRCASRGWNTGELFFGEGSRLTVL.

This chain links TRBV7-9 with TRBJ1-6; D call uncertain. V lost 3 bases to trimming and J lost 11 bases, with 8 bases between them. Germline V gives CDR1 SEHNR, CDR2 FQNEAQ (reference sequence). The CDR3 has 12 residues. CDR3 bases: TGTGCCAGCAGCTTCGGGGATCCACCCCTCCACTTT. Translation: CASSFGDPPLHF.